Below, 17 T cell receptor beta chains from the same sample are listed, as sequenced in a study of PD-L1 blockade in urothelial cancer. This sample's time point: pretreatment peripheral blood. Here immunoSEQ multiplex PCR was the method, and the copy in TCRdb shows in-frame clones only, minus some. The sample includes over 45,000 clones, 70% to 90% of them seen just once. Sequenced here: PBMCs, sampled around atezolizumab (anti-PD-L1) treatment. The origin of the receptors is a man between 60 and 70 years old with urothelial cancer.

The V and J genes are TRBV5-1 and TRBJ2-1; TRBD2 is a possible D gene (5 bases). There are 15 residues in the CDR3. V lost 4 bases, J lost 0 bases, and 11 bases lay in between. Germline V gene data show CDR1 as SGHRS and CDR2 as YFSETQ. Here the CDR3 reads CASSQDWSSYNEQFF. The CDR3 region has the DNA TGCGCCAGCAGCCAGGACTGGAGCTCCTACAATGAGCAGTTCTTC.

The chain recombines TRBV7-2 with TRBJ2-3; 8 positions match TRBD1. Looked up from germline, CDR1 is SGHTA and CDR2 is FQGNSA. The CDR3 runs 14 residues. The ends lost 1 base at V and 7 bases at J; junction bases unmatched: 4. CDR3 coding DNA: TGTGCCAGCAGCTTAGGACAGGGGACACATACGCAGTATTTT. Residues: CASSLGQGTHTQYF.

The V and J genes are TRBV19 and TRBJ2-3, with 8 bases matching TRBD1. V lost 11 bases, J lost 4 bases, and 14 bases stayed unmatched. Germline V lookup: CDR1 LNHDA, CDR2 SQIVND (reference sequence). This CDR3 region has 15 residues. DNA for the CDR3: TGTGCCTCCGAATCCGGGACAGGAGCCCCAGATACGCAGTATTTT. Its protein is CASESGTGAPDTQYF. The whole variable domain, remainder taken from reference TRBV19 and TRBJ2-3, is DGGITQSPKYLFRKEGQNVTLSCEQNLNHDAMYWYRQDPGQGLRLIYYSQIVNDFQKGDIAEGYSVSREKKESFPLTVTSAQKNPTAFYLCASESGTGAPDTQYFGPGTRLTVL.

The V call is TRBV18, the J call TRBJ1-4; D call uncertain. The CDR3 spans 14 residues. From germline, CDR1 is KGHSH and CDR2 LQKENI. Trimming cost V 2 bases and J 8 bases, with 12 bases left between them. CDR3 in amino acids: CASSPGGSYEKLFF. The CDR3 DNA sequence: TGTGCCAGCTCACCAGGAGGGAGTTACGAAAAACTGTTTTTT.

V and J are TRBV27 and TRBJ1-2; D unclear. CDR1 is MNHEY, CDR2 SMNVEV, per germline (reference sequence). Trimming took off 5 bases at V and 4 bases at J, with 14 bases between the two ends. The length of the CDR3 is 14 residues. The CDR3 protein is CASSPGRTGYGYTF. The CDR3 DNA sequence: TGTGCCAGCAGTCCCGGGCGGACTGGCTATGGCTACACCTTC.

The V gene is TRBV5-1, the J gene TRBJ1-6, with D hard to call. Per the germline V gene, CDR1 is SGHRS and CDR2 is YFSETQ. CDR3 length equals 14 residues. Trimming cost V 4 bases and J 6 bases, with 11 bases left between them. The CDR3 nucleotides are TGCGCCAGCAGCCCGACACTTAGTAATTCACCCCTCCACTTT. Translated: CASSPTLSNSPLHF.

The sample holds one count of this clone. V gene TRBV5-4 combines with J gene TRBJ1-5; 7 bases are a match to TRBD1. This CDR3 comprises 16 residues. After removal of 2 bases from V and 4 bases from J, the junction contained 9 bases not matched to a gene. The germline V gene encodes CDR1 SGHNT and CDR2 YYREEE (reference sequence). CDR3 in amino acids: CASSFGGAQGNQPQHF. The CDR3 DNA follows: TGTGCCAGCAGCTTTGGGGGCGCACAGGGGAATCAGCCCCAGCATTTT.

This clone was seen just once. This chain links TRBV5-1 with TRBJ2-2; TRBD1 matches 8 bases. The CDR3 is 16 amino acids. J was trimmed by 1 base and V by 3 bases; bases with no gene match: 5. Germline-derived CDR1 and CDR2 are SGHRS and YFSETQ. CDR3 sequence reads: CASSWGDRGNTGELFF. For the CDR3, the DNA is TGCGCCAGCAGCTGGGGAGACAGGGGGAACACCGGGGAGCTGTTTTTT.

The chain carries TRBV21-1 and TRBJ1-4. TRBV21-1 is labeled a pseudogene. The CDR3 runs 16 residues. The CDR3 sequence is CASSKTNNATNEKLFF. Here the CDR3 DNA reads TGTGCCAGCAGCAAAACTAACAACGCAACTAATGAAAAACTGTTTTTT.

The chain recombines TRBV4-1 with TRBJ2-1, with D maybe TRBD1 (5 bases). The CDR3 spans 14 residues. Trimming cost V 3 bases and J 7 bases, with 13 bases left between them. The germline gives CDR1 MGHRA, CDR2 YSYEKL. CDR3 amino acids: CASSHLTRDNEQFF. The CDR3 DNA reads TGCGCCAGCAGCCACCTCACCAGGGATAATGAGCAGTTCTTC.

This sequence joins TRBV6-4 and TRBJ2-1, with 9 positions matching TRBD2. The CDR3 spans 17 residues. In germline, CDR1 is MRHNA, CDR2 SNTAGT. V gave up 2 bases and J gave up 5 bases; unmatched junction bases: 10. The CDR3 spells CASSDTYWAGGHNEQFF. CDR3 sequence (DNA): TGTGCCAGCAGTGACACCTATTGGGCGGGAGGGCACAATGAGCAGTTCTTC.

The J gene is TRBJ2-1, the V gene TRBV30; D might be TRBD1 (6 bases). This CDR3 contains 16 residues. Germline CDR1 reads GTSNPN; CDR2 reads SVGIG (reference sequence). V lost 3 bases to trimming and J lost 5 bases, with 20 bases between them. DNA for the CDR3: TGTGCCTGGAGGAAGCTACGACAGGTCGGAGACAATGAGCAGTTCTTC. Protein: CAWRKLRQVGDNEQFF.

This clone was observed once. The V call is TRBV7-6, the J call TRBJ1-1; D perhaps matches TRBD1 (5 bases). V shed 3 bases and J shed 5 bases, with 13 bases lying between them. The CDR3 sequence is 14 residues long. CDR1 and CDR2 (germline): SGHVS, FNYEAQ. The CDR3 spells CASSFAGKGTEAFF. As DNA, the CDR3 is TGTGCCAGCAGCTTCGCAGGGAAGGGGACTGAAGCTTTCTTT.

Turning to this clone: One end of the junction fails to match germline, which may point to a read error. The chain recombines TRBV7-9 with TRBJ2-1; TRBD2 matches 10 bases. The CDR3 runs 16 residues. Per germline, CDR1 SEHNR and CDR2 FQNEAQ (reference sequence). CDR3: CASSVAGGESYNEQFF. The CDR3 region has the DNA TGTGCCAGCAGCGTAGCGGGGGGTGAATCCTACAATGAGCAGTTCTTC. Full variable domain (missing parts from reference TRBV7-9 and TRBJ2-1): DTGVSQNPRHKITKRGQNVTFRCDPISEHNRLYWYRQTLGQGPEFLTYFQNEAQLEKSRLLSDRFSAERPKGSFSTLEIQRTEQGDSAMYLCASSVAGGESYNEQFFGPGTRLTVL.

The chain carries TRBV19 and TRBJ2-5, with D possibly TRBD1 on 5 matching bases. The CDR3 sequence is 15 residues long. CDR1 LNHDA and CDR2 SQIVND come from the germline V gene (reference sequence). V was cut by 3 bases and J by 1 base, with 12 bases left in between. The CDR3 DNA reads TGTGCCAGTAGTATCCCAGACAGCCGCCAAGAGACCCAGTACTTC. Translation gives CASSIPDSRQETQYF.

This chain links TRBV6-1 with TRBJ1-5; D perhaps matches TRBD1 (5 bases). Looked up from germline, CDR1 is MNHNS and CDR2 is SASEGT. The CDR3 has 15 amino acids. V was pared by 5 bases and J by 2 bases, with 13 bases between. CDR3 amino acids: CASSFNWGGNQPQHF. The CDR3 nucleotides read TGTGCCAGCAGTTTCAATTGGGGGGGCAATCAGCCCCAGCATTTT.

This chain uses TRBV27 with TRBJ1-4; D perhaps matches TRBD1 (6 bases). The V end was cut by 11 bases, the J end by 0 bases, with 13 bases between. The CDR3 is made up of 14 amino acids. CDR1 is MNHEY, CDR2 SMNVEV, per germline (reference sequence). The CDR3 region has the DNA TGTGCCGTGGGGGGGCTTACAACTAATGAAAAACTGTTTTTT. This sequence encodes CAVGGLTTNEKLFF.